Below, 24 T cell receptor beta chains from the same sample are listed, as sequenced in a study of blood T cell repertoires in COVID-19. Sequencing was performed with immunoSEQ multiplex PCR; in TCRdb, only in-frame clones are kept and a portion is missing. The table lists about 210,000 clones, about 84% of them singletons. Sequencing used peripheral blood. Receptors originate from a human donor in a cohort sampled during active COVID-19.

The chain has TRBV6-2 or TRBV6-3 and TRBJ2-5; D possibly corresponds to TRBD1 (5 bases). The CDR3 is made up of 15 amino acids. The germline V gene has CDR1 MNHEY and CDR2 SVGEGT. The V gene lost 6 bases and the J gene lost 5 bases, with 19 bases spanning the gap. The CDR3 reads CASSTGNRISETQYF. The CDR3, as DNA: TGTGCCAGCAGCACTGGCAACAGGATCAGCGAGACCCAGTACTTC.

The CDR3 loop reads CASSLPGGDTQYF. CDR3 bases: TGTGCCAGCAGCTTACCAGGTGGGGATACGCAGTATTTT. This chain links TRBV7-3 with TRBJ2-3; D is uncertain. The CDR3 spans 13 residues. Deletions cut 2 bases from V and 6 bases from J, with 9 bases between. Germline values: CDR1 SGHTA, CDR2 FQGTGA.

This chain connects TRBV10-3 to TRBJ2-5, with 8 nucleotides matching TRBD1. Germline values: CDR1 ENHRY, CDR2 SYGVKD. This CDR3 has 15 amino acids. Trimming removed 4 bases from V and 5 bases from J; junction bases left unmatched: 9. For the CDR3, the DNA is TGTGCCATCAGTGGCAAGGACAGGGAGAGCGAGACCCAGTACTTC. Its translation: CAISGKDRESETQYF.

In this sample, this clone turned up once. The rearrangement joins TRBV2 to TRBJ2-3; 10 bases line up with TRBD2. After removal of 8 bases from V and 5 bases from J, the junction contained 10 bases not matched to a gene. In germline, CDR1 is SNHLY, CDR2 FYNNEI. The CDR3 sequence is 15 residues long. This CDR3 reads CASDLLERGGDTQYF. CDR3 nucleotide sequence: TGTGCCAGCGACCTCCTAGAGCGGGGGGGAGATACGCAGTATTTT.

This clone was counted only a few times. The CDR3: CASSLTRSSLETQYF. CDR3 sequence (DNA): TGTGCCAGCAGTCTCACCCGATCTAGTCTCGAGACCCAGTACTTC. The rearrangement joins TRBV6-2 or TRBV6-3 to TRBJ2-5; D is unresolved. V lost 5 bases and J lost 5, with 18 bases in between. This CDR3 has 15 amino acids. Per germline, CDR1 MNHEY and CDR2 SVGEGT.

V is TRBV11-2 and J is TRBJ2-1; 16 positions agree with TRBD2. Germline lookup yields CDR1 SGHAT and CDR2 FQNNGV. V dropped 5 bases and J dropped 8; count of bases not matched to a gene: 12. CDR3 length equals 18 residues. The CDR3 coding sequence is TGTGCCAGCAGCCCCCCCGGGACTAGCGGGAGGGCAGGCCATGAGCAGTTCTTC. As protein: CASSPPGTSGRAGHEQFF.

This chain joins TRBV30 and TRBJ2-7; 7 bases match TRBD2. The germline CDR1 and CDR2 sequences are GTSNPN and SVGIG (reference sequence). The J segment lost 3 bases and the V segment lost 0 bases, leaving 8 bases of the junction unmatched. The CDR3 consists of 15 residues. The CDR3 DNA is TGTGCCTGGAGTGTAGTCGGGGGGAGATACTACGAGCAGTACTTC. This sequence encodes CAWSVVGGRYYEQYF.

The chain has TRBV4-1 and TRBJ2-2; 10 nucleotides align to TRBD1. The V segment lost 0 bases and the J segment 4 bases; nucleotides outside the gene matches: 8. Germline CDR1 is MGHRA and CDR2 is YSYEKL. The length of the CDR3 is 18 residues. CDR3 sequence reads: CASSQDRLGQGITGELFF. CDR3 sequence (DNA): TGCGCCAGCAGCCAAGATCGGTTGGGACAGGGGATCACCGGGGAGCTGTTTTTT.

This rearrangement joins TRBV24-1 to TRBJ1-1; 10 nucleotides align to TRBD1. CDR1 is KGHDR, CDR2 SFDVKD, per germline. This CDR3 has 15 residues. Trimming at V came to 4 bases and at J to 6 bases, leaving 7 bases not matched to a gene. DNA of the CDR3: TGTGCCACCAGTGAGTTGGGACAGGGGAAGTCTGAAGCTTTCTTT. Translated, it gives CATSELGQGKSEAFF.

The V and J genes are TRBV9 and TRBJ1-6; TRBD1 might be the D (6 bases). This CDR3 is 18 amino acids long. Trimming took off 4 bases at V and 1 base at J, with 18 bases between the two ends. CDR1 and CDR2 from the germline V gene are SGDLS and YYNGEE. CDR3 nucleotide sequence: TGTGCCAGCAGCCCGCGAGGCGGGGGCACATCCTATAATTCACCCCTCCACTTT. Protein sequence: CASSPRGGGTSYNSPLHF. Full variable domain (remainder filled in from reference TRBV9 and TRBJ1-6): DSGVTQTPKHLITATGQRVTLRCSPRSGDLSVYWYQQSLDQGLQFLIQYYNGEERAKGNILERFSAQQFPDLHSELNLSSLELGDSALYFCASSPRGGGTSYNSPLHFGNGTRLTVT.

The chain carries TRBV2 and TRBJ2-3; 10 bases are a match to TRBD2. The CDR3 is 16 residues long. CDR1 and CDR2 from the germline V gene are SNHLY and FYNNEI. J was trimmed by 5 bases and V by 3 bases; bases with no gene match: 8. The CDR3 nucleotides read TGTGCCAGCAGTGATAGCGGGGGGCGGGCCGGAGATACGCAGTATTTT. Protein sequence: CASSDSGGRAGDTQYF.

This clone was picked up one time. The chain recombines TRBV2 with TRBJ2-7; D call uncertain. Between the trimmed V and J ends, which lost 3 bases and 2 bases, there was a span of 8 bases. The germline V gene has CDR1 SNHLY and CDR2 FYNNEI. The CDR3 sequence is 13 residues long. The CDR3 nucleotides are TGTGCCAGCAGTGACGGTCCTACCTACGAGCAGTACTTC. Amino acids: CASSDGPTYEQYF.

J is TRBJ2-3 and V is TRBV27, with D possibly TRBD1 on 5 matching bases. V was cut by 4 bases and J by 9 bases, with 11 bases left in between. The CDR3 totals 12 residues. Germline lookup yields CDR1 MNHEY and CDR2 SMNVEV (reference sequence). The CDR3 loop reads CASSSAPGTQYF. The DNA for the CDR3 is TGTGCCAGCAGTTCCGCCCCAGGGACGCAGTATTTT.

V is TRBV5-4 and J is TRBJ2-7; D remains ambiguous. Per the germline V gene, CDR1 is SGHNT and CDR2 is YYREEE (reference sequence). This CDR3 has 12 residues. V was cut by 6 bases and J by 6 bases, with 13 bases left in between. The CDR3 region is CASTFEAGEQYF. CDR3 nucleotides: TGTGCCAGCACCTTCGAGGCTGGCGAGCAGTACTTC.

The rearrangement links TRBV6-5 to TRBJ1-4, with D possibly TRBD1 on 5 matching bases. CDR1 MNHEY and CDR2 SVGAGI come from the germline V gene. V was trimmed by 10 bases and J by 8 bases, leaving 20 bases between them. This CDR3 is 14 amino acids long. For the CDR3, the DNA is TGTGCCACCAACAGAGCGGGGGAGTGGGAAAAACTGTTTTTT. Translating it yields CATNRAGEWEKLFF.

V gene TRBV28 combines with J gene TRBJ2-7; 12 bases are shared with TRBD2. The J segment lost 11 bases and the V segment lost 4 bases, leaving 12 bases of the junction unmatched. This CDR3 spans 15 amino acids. Germline CDR1 is MDHEN and CDR2 is SYDVKM. CDR3: CASSSPTSGSSHKYF. The CDR3 nucleotides read TGTGCCAGCAGTTCCCCGACTAGCGGGAGCTCTCATAAGTACTTC.

The rearrangement uses TRBV7-2 and TRBJ2-7; 7 bases are shared with TRBD2. V gave up 5 bases and J gave up 6 bases; unmatched junction bases: 10. The CDR3 runs 14 residues. CDR1 and CDR2 (germline): SGHTA, FQGNSA. The CDR3 coding sequence is TGTGCCAGCAGCCCGCCCACGGGGGGTGGCGAGCAGTACTTC. It translates to CASSPPTGGGEQYF.

This clone appeared a few times. The chain recombines TRBV5-8 with TRBJ1-2, with 8 bases identical to TRBD1. Germline V CDR1 and CDR2: SGHTS, YDEGEE. CDR3 length: 14 amino acids. The V and J ends lost 1 base and 10 bases, in that order; junction bases with no gene match: 9. For the CDR3, the DNA is TGTGCCAGCAGCTTGTTGCAGGGGGCTATGGCCTACACCTTC. Protein sequence: CASSLLQGAMAYTF.

This clone was counted once. The chain combines TRBV7-2 with TRBJ2-7; perhaps TRBD2 as D (6 bases). The CDR3 spans 16 residues. Germline V gene sequence: CDR1 SGHTA, CDR2 FQGNSA. Between the trimmed V and J ends, which lost 3 bases and 2 bases, there was a span of 17 bases. The CDR3 DNA reads as TGTGCCAGCAGCTTTTTCAGTGGGCGGGATACCTACGAGCAGTACTTC. It codes for CASSFFSGRDTYEQYF.

V and J are TRBV5-1 and TRBJ2-3; D gene uncertain. V shed 0 bases and J shed 4 bases, with 9 bases lying between them. Germline V CDR1 and CDR2: SGHRS, YFSETQ. This CDR3 is built from 14 residues. The CDR3 region is CASSLAPGADTQYF. The CDR3 nucleotides are TGCGCCAGCAGCTTGGCTCCGGGTGCAGATACGCAGTATTTT.

The chain couples TRBV7-9 to TRBJ2-7; possible D gene TRBD1, 5 bases. The germline gives CDR1 SEHNR, CDR2 FQNEAQ (reference sequence). The CDR3 runs to 14 residues. Deletions cut 8 bases from V and 6 bases from J, with 20 bases between. The CDR3 loop reads CASAQDTSFIEQYF. The CDR3 coding sequence is TGTGCCAGCGCTCAGGACACCTCTTTTATCGAGCAGTACTTC.

This chain connects TRBV7-8 to TRBJ1-5; tentative D call: TRBD1 (6 bases). Germline values: CDR1 SGHVS, CDR2 FQNEAQ. The CDR3 totals 18 residues. Trimming removed 5 bases from V and 6 bases from J, with 26 bases in between. Here the CDR3 reads CASSRRGGQGSWFQPQHF. DNA of the CDR3: TGTGCCAGCAGCCGCCGCGGGGGGCAGGGAAGTTGGTTTCAGCCCCAGCATTTT.

The chain is built from TRBV29-1 and TRBJ2-7; a weak D match, TRBD2 (6 bases). The CDR3 has 13 amino acids. Trimming removed 4 bases at V and 6 bases at J, with 16 bases between. CDR1 and CDR2 from the germline V gene are SQVTM and ANQGSEA. Written as DNA, the CDR3 is TGCAGCGTTGTCGGACTGGAGGGGTTCGAGCAGTACTTC. Residues: CSVVGLEGFEQYF.

V usage is TRBV5-1 and J usage is TRBJ2-2, with unresolved D. This CDR3 is built from 15 residues. Germline V CDR1 and CDR2: SGHRS, YFSETQ. Trimming shortened V by 4 bases and J by 7 bases, and 17 bases separated the two germline ends. The DNA for the CDR3 is TGCGCCAGCAGCCTTGCTTCTGGTAGACTCGGGGAGCTGTTTTTT. Protein product: CASSLASGRLGELFF.